This is a list of T cell receptor beta chains from one sample in a study of T cell repertoires in cytomegalovirus infection. TCRdb recomputed calls from the reads with MiXCR, one row per CDR3 protein. The profile covers about 180,000 distinct CDR3 sequences, with about a sixth appearing a single time and around 27% taken by the ten largest. Sequenced sample: CD8+ T cells from PBMCs. The receptors were sampled from a human donor in good health (CMV status not recorded). Some clones in this sample may be carry-over from other donors' samples. The CDR3 runs from the conserved cysteine through the conserved F or W. The order of the fields is V gene, D gene, J gene, clone size, CDR3 protein, CDR3 DNA. A D gene is named only where the DNA matches it firmly. Rows give clone size only sometimes, using once, few, many, or a class for an expanded clone.

>TRBV13|TRBD1|TRBJ2-3|-
CASSLGRDRGRLGTDTQYF
TGTGCCAGCAGCTTAGGCCGGGACAGGGGGCGACTTGGCACAGATACGCAGTATTTT
>TRBV7-2|-|TRBJ2-1|many
CASSPVMGFYEQFF
TGTGCCAGCAGCCCGGTAATGGGGTTTTATGAGCAGTTCTTC
>TRBV7-6|TRBD2|TRBJ2-3|few
CASSLVLAGGQGTDTQYF
TGTGCCAGCAGCTTAGTTTTAGCGGGGGGGCAGGGCACAGATACGCAGTATTTT
>TRBV4-1|TRBD1|TRBJ2-7|few
CASSPSKTGVYEQYF
TGCGCCAGCAGTCCTAGTAAGACAGGGGTCTACGAGCAGTACTTC
>TRBV29-1|-|TRBJ1-2|few
CSVDVGGYGYTF
TGCAGCGTTGATGTGGGTGGCTATGGCTACACCTTC
>TRBV25-1|-|TRBJ2-2|-
CASSEQGPTGELFF
TGTGCCAGCAGTGAACAGGGTCCAACCGGGGAGCTGTTTTTT
>TRBV27|-|TRBJ2-1|-
CASSSMDGSYNEQFF
TGTGCCAGCAGTTCCATGGACGGCTCCTACAATGAGCAGTTCTTC
>TRBV6-2/TRBV6-3|-|TRBJ2-7|few
CASSYSPRTMDEQYF
TGTGCCAGCAGTTACTCACCCCGGACGATGGACGAGCAGTACTTC
>TRBV7-9|TRBD1|TRBJ1-1|few
CASSPDETGKGTEAFF
TGTGCCAGCAGCCCAGATGAGACAGGGAAAGGCACTGAAGCTTTCTTT
>TRBV12-3/TRBV12-4|-|TRBJ2-7|few
CASSPVPREQYF
TGTGCCAGCAGCCCAGTCCCTAGGGAGCAGTACTTC
>TRBV12-3/TRBV12-4|-|TRBJ1-1|-
CASRSDSEGRNTEAFF
TGTGCCAGCAGATCCGACTCGGAGGGACGGAACACTGAAGCTTTCTTT
>TRBV28|-|TRBJ2-7|few
CASSLGLSSSYEQYF
TGTGCCAGCAGTCTCGGACTTTCGAGCTCCTACGAGCAGTACTTC
>TRBV7-8|TRBD1|TRBJ2-7|few
CASSFSTGSPYEQYF
TGTGCCAGCAGCTTTTCGACAGGGTCCCCCTACGAGCAGTACTTC
>TRBV2|TRBD1|TRBJ1-1|-
CASRRTGQNTEAFF
TGTGCCAGCAGACGGACAGGCCAGAACACTGAAGCTTTCTTT
>TRBV7-2|-|TRBJ2-1|many
CASSLRDTGIDNEQFF
TGTGCCAGCAGCTTAAGGGACACGGGGATCGACAATGAGCAGTTCTTC
>TRBV11-2|TRBD1|TRBJ2-7|few
CASSLRGPGQDYEQYF
TGTGCCAGCAGCTTAAGGGGCCCTGGACAGGACTACGAGCAGTACTTC
>TRBV7-8|TRBD1|TRBJ1-2|few
CASSLWIGEGAAYGYTF
TGTGCCAGCAGCTTATGGATAGGGGAGGGGGCAGCCTATGGCTACACCTTC
>TRBV6-1|-|TRBJ2-1|few
CASIKRGSEDEQFF
TGTGCCAGCATAAAAAGGGGGTCAGAGGATGAGCAGTTCTTC
>TRBV29-1|TRBD1|TRBJ2-7|-
CSVTRQGAYEQYF
TGCAGCGTGACGAGACAGGGAGCCTACGAGCAGTACTTC
>TRBV30|-|TRBJ2-1|many
CAWSGFPGRRDEQFF
TGTGCCTGGAGCGGTTTTCCAGGCCGGCGGGATGAGCAGTTCTTC
>TRBV6-2/TRBV6-3|TRBD2|TRBJ2-1|-
CASSSGTSSYNEQFF
TGTGCCAGCAGTTCCGGGACTAGCTCCTACAATGAGCAGTTCTTC
>TRBV6-5|-|TRBJ2-2|-
CASTLVQDPLGRGELFF
TGTGCCAGCACCTTGGTTCAGGATCCCCTTGGTCGCGGGGAGCTGTTTTTT
>TRBV7-2|-|TRBJ1-6|-
CATVGQELERGSPLHF
TGTGCCACGGTCGGGCAGGAGTTGGAAAGGGGATCACCCCTCCACTTT
>TRBV20-1|-|TRBJ2-7|-
CSASTGMGEQYF
TGCAGTGCTAGTACAGGGATGGGCGAGCAGTACTTC
>TRBV14|-|TRBJ2-2|-
CASSQDRDKIFGELFF
TGTGCCAGCAGCCAAGATAGGGACAAGATATTCGGGGAGCTGTTTTTT
>TRBV7-6|TRBD1|TRBJ2-2|-
CASSLALRQGEIPNTGELFF
TGTGCCAGCAGCTTAGCGCTTAGACAGGGGGAGATTCCGAACACCGGGGAGCTGTTTTTT
>TRBV7-9|TRBD1|TRBJ2-1|few
CASSPGQGAKNEQFF
TGTGCCAGCAGCCCGGGACAGGGGGCGAAGAATGAGCAGTTCTTC
>TRBV7-9|-|TRBJ1-2|few
CASSLMSGPYGYTF
TGTGCCAGCAGCTTAATGTCAGGCCCATATGGCTACACCTTC
>TRBV29-1|-|TRBJ2-3|few
CSADAGPSTDTQYF
TGCAGCGCAGACGCAGGCCCTAGCACAGATACGCAGTATTTT
>TRBV7-3|-|TRBJ2-2|many
CASSLMGTGELFF
TGTGCCAGCAGCTTAATGGGGACCGGGGAGCTGTTTTTT
>TRBV11-2|-|TRBJ1-6|-
CASSFGGPNSPLHF
TGTGCCAGCAGCTTCGGGGGCCCTAATTCACCCCTCCACTTT
>TRBV20-1|TRBD1|TRBJ1-2|few
CSASTGDPSNYGYTF
TGCAGTGCTAGTACAGGGGACCCTTCTAACTATGGCTACACCTTC
>TRBV7-9|TRBD1|TRBJ2-7|few
CASSPPGGYYEQYF
TGTGCCAGCAGCCCCCCAGGGGGTTACTACGAGCAGTACTTC
>TRBV7-6|-|TRBJ1-1|-
CASSLTVSNTEAFF
TGTGCCAGCAGCTTGACGGTATCGAACACTGAAGCTTTCTTT
>TRBV6-6|TRBD2|TRBJ2-1|few
CASSGGGQLFF
TGTGCCAGCAGCGGGGGGGGGCAGCTGTTCTTC
>TRBV7-6|TRBD1|TRBJ1-5|-
CASSLTGQINQPQHF
TGTGCCAGCAGTTTAACGGGACAGATCAATCAGCCCCAGCATTTT
>TRBV7-2|-|TRBJ1-4|-
CASSQPSEKLFF
TGTGCCAGCAGCCAGCCAAGTGAAAAACTGTTTTTT
>TRBV4-1|TRBD2|TRBJ2-1|-
CASSQLLAGGGSYNEQFF
TGCGCCAGCAGCCAACTCCTAGCGGGGGGGGGGTCCTACAATGAGCAGTTCTTC
>TRBV4-3|-|TRBJ2-1|-
CASSQDAGNEQFF
TGCGCCAGCAGCCAAGATGCCGGGAATGAGCAGTTCTTC
>TRBV12-3/TRBV12-4|-|TRBJ1-1|many
CASSFPRMNTEAFF
TGTGCCAGCAGTTTCCCAAGGATGAACACTGAAGCTTTCTTT
>TRBV2|-|TRBJ2-3|few
CAIPTVQTASTDTQYF
TGTGCCATTCCCACCGTTCAAACTGCTAGCACAGATACGCAGTATTTT
>TRBV6-1|-|TRBJ2-7|few
CASSEETRPVLSYEQYF
TGTGCCAGCAGTGAAGAAACCCGGCCGGTGTTATCCTACGAGCAGTACTTC
>TRBV4-1|-|TRBJ1-2|-
CASSHLGSYGYTF
TGCGCCAGCAGCCACCTCGGGTCCTATGGCTACACCTTC
>TRBV28|-|TRBJ1-2|few
CASTRRGGYTF
TGTGCCAGCACCAGGAGGGGTGGCTACACCTTC
>TRBV29-1|-|TRBJ2-2|-
CSVGGAGAAYPGELFF
TGCAGCGTTGGGGGGGCCGGGGCCGCTTATCCCGGGGAGCTGTTTTTT
>TRBV7-2|-|TRBJ1-2|many
CASSSGSLYGYTF
TGTGCCAGCAGCTCCGGGTCTCTCTATGGCTACACCTTC
>TRBV4-1|-|TRBJ1-1|few
CASSQDREAFF
TGCGCCAGCAGCCAAGATAGGGAAGCTTTCTTT
>TRBV20-1|-|TRBJ1-3|-
CSARTTGTERLSGNTIYF
TGCAGTGCTAGGACCACCGGGACGGAGCGCCTCTCTGGAAACACCATATATTTT
>TRBV7-9|-|TRBJ2-1|-
CASSLRTPRTSYNEQFF
TGTGCCAGCAGCTTAAGGACTCCCCGGACCTCCTACAATGAGCAGTTCTTC
>TRBV4-2|-|TRBJ2-7|few
CASSQGGQSYEQYF
TGTGCCAGCAGCCAAGGCGGACAGTCCTACGAGCAGTACTTC
>TRBV6-5|-|TRBJ2-3|-
CASSYKASGTDTQYF
TGTGCCAGCAGTTACAAGGCTAGCGGCACAGATACGCAGTATTTT
>TRBV6-2/TRBV6-3|-|TRBJ2-7|few
CASSYIGAYEQYF
TGTGCCAGCAGTTACATCGGGGCCTACGAGCAGTACTTC
>TRBV7-2|-|TRBJ2-5|-
CASSQLGWEQETQYF
TGTGCCAGCAGCCAACTCGGCTGGGAGCAAGAGACCCAGTACTTC